This T cell receptor beta chain was retrieved from a study of CD8 T cells in Susac syndrome. Recently defined diagnostic criteria for definite or probable disease were fulfilled by Susac syndrome patients. RNA totalling roughly 0.5 to 1 ug underwent reverse transcription with random hexamers. Amplification of TCR beta CDR3 across 54 Vbeta and 13 Jbeta was performed with immunoSEQ multiplex PCR. TCRdb fed the immunoSEQ multiplex PCR reads into MiXCR, producing one record per CDR3 protein. The data hold hundreds of thousands of distinct CDR3 sequences, with 90% to 96% observed a single time. V shed 5 bases, J shed 7 bases, and the junction held 8 bases outside the gene matches. The CDR3 extends over 14 amino acids. CDR1 and CDR2 (germline): MNHEY, SMNVEV (reference sequence).

The chain uses TRBV27 and TRBJ2-1; TRBD2 agrees at 7 bases. This TCR was recovered from a human donor with Susac syndrome. Sequenced sample: CD4+ T cells from PBMCs. The CDR3 region has the DNA TGTGCCAGCAGTCCGGGACTACCTGCAAATGAGCAGTTCTTC. It codes for CASSPGLPANEQFF.